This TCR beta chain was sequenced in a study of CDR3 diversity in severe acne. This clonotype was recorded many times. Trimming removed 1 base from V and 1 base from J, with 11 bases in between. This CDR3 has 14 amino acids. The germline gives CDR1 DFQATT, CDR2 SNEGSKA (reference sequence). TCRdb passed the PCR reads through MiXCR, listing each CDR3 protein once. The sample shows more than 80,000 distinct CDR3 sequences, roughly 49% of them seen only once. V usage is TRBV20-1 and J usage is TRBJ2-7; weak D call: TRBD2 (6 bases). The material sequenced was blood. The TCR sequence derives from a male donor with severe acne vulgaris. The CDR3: CSARGGEKSYEQYF. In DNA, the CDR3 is TGCAGTGCTAGAGGGGGGGAAAAATCCTACGAGCAGTACTTC.